The 3 T cell receptor beta chains below were found in one sample sequenced in a study of blood T cell repertoires in COVID-19. Some clones are missing from TCRdb's copy, which holds only in-frame ones; the method was immunoSEQ multiplex PCR. The data show fewer than 250,000 clones, 90% seen once. Sequencing was performed on peripheral blood. The receptors originated from a man aged 25 to 45 with COVID-19, enrolled during active disease.

With regard to this clone: Other DNA sequences in this specimen translate into the identical CDR3. The chain couples TRBV6-5 to TRBJ2-3, with TRBD2 identical over 11 bases. The CDR3 extends over 16 amino acids. Trimming cost V 3 bases and J 5 bases; bases outside gene matches: 7. Germline V gene data show CDR1 as MNHEY and CDR2 as SVGAGI. The CDR3 sequence: CASSYGGLAGGDTQYF. The CDR3 DNA is TGTGCCAGCAGTTATGGGGGCCTAGCGGGGGGAGATACGCAGTATTTT.

The chain has TRBV10-3 and TRBJ2-7; TRBD2 matches 7 bases. J lost 0 bases, V lost 4 bases, and 12 bases had no gene match. The CDR3 is 17 residues long. Germline values: CDR1 ENHRY, CDR2 SYGVKD. CDR3 bases: TGTGCCATCAGTGGCCTTGCGGGAGCCCACAGCTCCTACGAGCAGTACTTC. Its translation is CAISGLAGAHSSYEQYF.

The V and J genes are TRBV19 and TRBJ2-3; TRBD1 might be the D (5 bases). Per the germline V gene, CDR1 is LNHDA and CDR2 is SQIVND (reference sequence). The CDR3 totals 14 residues. V lost 3 bases to trimming and J lost 6 bases, with 13 bases between them. This chain's CDR3 is CASSILGQTDTQYF. CDR3 nucleotides: TGTGCCAGTAGTATTTTAGGACAAACCGATACGCAGTATTTT.